Presented here are 14 T cell receptor beta chains from one specimen sequenced in a study of shared clonotypes between healthy human individuals. TCRdb keeps only in-frame clones here, not all; method: immunoSEQ multiplex PCR. The table includes more than 900,000 clones, around 78% detected once. Sequenced input: memory CD4+ T cells from PBMCs. Subset here: CD45RA-negative fraction. These receptors came from a man between 18 and 35 years old in good health. Some clones in this sample may be carry-over from other donors' samples.

CDR3 sequence (DNA): TGTGCCAGCAGCTTGCTAGCGGGAGTCTCCACCGGGGAGCTGTTTTTT. This sequence encodes CASSLLAGVSTGELFF. The chain couples TRBV7-6 to TRBJ2-2; 10 nucleotides match TRBD2. V gave up 3 bases and J gave up 4 bases; unmatched junction bases: 5. CDR1 is SGHVS and CDR2 is FNYEAQ in the germline V gene. This CDR3 comprises 16 residues.

V gene TRBV18 combines with J gene TRBJ1-2; maybe TRBD1 (5 bases). The CDR3 length is 14 residues. V was pared by 0 bases and J by 8 bases, with 13 bases between. Per germline, CDR1 KGHSH and CDR2 LQKENI. CDR3 nucleotide sequence: TGTGCCAGCTCACCACCGGGGGTGGTTGGAGGCTACACCTTC. Its translation: CASSPPGVVGGYTF.

This chain joins TRBV20-1 and TRBJ1-1; D is ambiguous. V gave up 6 bases and J gave up 4 bases, with 9 bases separating them. Germline CDR1 is DFQATT and CDR2 is SNEGSKA (reference sequence). This CDR3 is 11 amino acids long. CDR3: CSAGRVTEAFF. As DNA, the CDR3 is TGCAGTGCAGGACGTGTCACTGAAGCTTTCTTT.

The chain is built from TRBV5-4 and TRBJ2-3, with D unclear. Per the germline V gene, CDR1 is SGHNT and CDR2 is YYREEE (reference sequence). V lost 2 bases and J 6 bases, leaving 10 bases between the germline ends. The CDR3 sequence is 13 residues long. CDR3 protein: CASSFPEKDTQYF. The CDR3 DNA is TGTGCCAGCAGCTTCCCCGAGAAGGATACGCAGTATTTT.

The V and J genes are TRBV28 and TRBJ2-5; tentatively, D is TRBD2 (7 bases). The CDR3 extends over 15 amino acids. Germline assignment: CDR1 MDHEN and CDR2 SYDVKM. Trimming took off 4 bases at V and 4 bases at J, with 16 bases between the two ends. This chain's CDR3 is CASSSLGGAGETQYF. CDR3 sequence (DNA): TGTGCCAGCAGTTCCCTTGGGGGGGCGGGAGAGACCCAGTACTTC.

J is TRBJ1-1 and V is TRBV11-2, with a weak D call TRBD1 (6 bases). The CDR3 is made up of 14 amino acids. Per germline, CDR1 SGHAT and CDR2 FQNNGV. V was shortened by 6 bases and J by 4 bases, with 15 bases between the two germline ends. DNA of the CDR3: TGTGCCAGCAGGGGGGCGGGGTCGTTCACTGAAGCTTTCTTT. Its translation is CASRGAGSFTEAFF.

This clone came up once. The gene calls are TRBV28 and TRBJ1-2; D is undetermined. V was trimmed by 1 base and J by 3 bases, leaving 9 bases between them. Looked up from germline, CDR1 is MDHEN and CDR2 is SYDVKM. The CDR3 length is 14 residues. CDR3 in amino acids: CASSLLGSYYGYTF. The CDR3 bases are TGTGCCAGCAGTTTATTGGGTAGCTACTATGGCTACACCTTC.

This chain uses TRBV4-1 with TRBJ2-3; D is perhaps TRBD1 (6 bases). CDR1 and CDR2 (germline): MGHRA, YSYEKL. Trimming cost V 5 bases and J 5 bases, with 14 bases left between them. The CDR3 runs to 14 residues. CDR3 DNA sequence: TGCGCCAGCAGCGCCCCCGGGACAAAAGATACGCAGTATTTT. The encoded protein is CASSAPGTKDTQYF.

CDR3 region: CAWSVGGAGDAQPQHF. CDR3 coding DNA: TGTGCCTGGAGTGTAGGTGGGGCAGGGGATGCTCAGCCCCAGCATTTT. The chain combines TRBV30 with TRBJ1-5; TRBD1 is a possible D gene (6 bases). The CDR3 spans 16 residues. CDR1 is GTSNPN, CDR2 SVGIG, per germline (reference sequence). V gave up 0 bases and J gave up 6 bases, with 18 bases separating them.

The rearrangement uses TRBV9 and TRBJ1-2; the match to TRBD1 covers 8 bases. The CDR3 spans 14 residues. Germline V lookup: CDR1 SGDLS, CDR2 YYNGEE. Losses at the gene ends were 0 bases for V and 7 bases for J; bases not matched to a gene: 5. Here the CDR3 DNA reads TGTGCCAGCAGCGTAGCTCAGGGGGCGGGTGGCTACACCTTC. Encoded protein: CASSVAQGAGGYTF.

The V gene is TRBV5-1, the J gene TRBJ2-3, with TRBD2 identical over 16 bases. Per the germline V gene, CDR1 is SGHRS and CDR2 is YFSETQ. V lost 4 bases and J lost 5; bases outside the gene matches: 4. CDR3 length equals 16 residues. CDR3 sequence: CASSTGTSGRVDTQYF. CDR3 bases: TGCGCCAGCAGCACAGGGACTAGCGGGAGGGTAGATACGCAGTATTTT.

This chain uses TRBV6-5 with TRBJ1-5; TRBD1 aligns across 7 bases. The length of the CDR3 is 14 residues. J was trimmed by 6 bases and V by 4 bases; bases with no gene match: 6. Germline V gives CDR1 MNHEY, CDR2 SVGAGI. The CDR3 DNA reads TGTGCCAGCAGTTTCGACAGGGCAGGTCAGCCCCAGCATTTT. This codes for CASSFDRAGQPQHF.

This clone was seen only a few times. The same CDR3 arises from other DNA sequences in this sample as well. This chain connects TRBV4-2 to TRBJ2-1, with D possibly TRBD2 on 5 matching bases. The CDR3 has 16 amino acids. Germline V gives CDR1 LGHNA, CDR2 YNFKEQ. V gave up 0 bases and J gave up 4 bases, with 13 bases separating them. CDR3 protein: CASSQELAGGYNEQFF. The DNA of the CDR3 is TGTGCCAGCAGCCAAGAGCTCGCGGGTGGATACAATGAGCAGTTCTTC.

This rearrangement joins TRBV29-1 to TRBJ2-2, with no clear D. The CDR3 is 12 residues long. The V and J ends lost 3 bases and 1 base respectively, with 3 bases between them. The V gene's germline CDR1 is SQVTM and CDR2 ANQGSEA. CDR3 nucleotides: TGCAGCGTTGATGGGAACACCGGGGAGCTGTTTTTT. Translating gives CSVDGNTGELFF.